This paragraph reports one T cell receptor beta chain. What it recognizes is unknown. Addition of a universal primer site occurred through template switching, and cDNA carried unique molecular identifiers. TCRdb fed the 5' RACE reads into MiXCR, producing one record per CDR3 protein. Of some 600,000 distinct CDR3 sequences detected, under 8.5% appear once; the ten largest clones hold 1.6%. This CDR3 has 13 residues. Trimming cost V 4 bases and J 0 bases; bases outside gene matches: 2. CDR1 and CDR2 from the germline V gene are DFQATT and SNEGSKA (reference sequence). The record originates from a study of identical twins. Study-level findings and limits: Modelling underestimated the level of out-of-frame TCR alpha sharing observed in monozygotic twins.

All donors were healthy, and all were Caucasian. The same data also contributed to another study, on yellow fever vaccine responses in identical twins.

This receptor was obtained from a woman aged 18-35 years in good health. Sequences were obtained from PBMCs. The chain uses TRBV20-1 and TRBJ1-1; 7 bases match TRBD1. The CDR3 region is CSAKDRVNTEAFF. DNA of the CDR3: TGCAGTGCTAAAGACAGGGTGAACACTGAAGCTTTCTTT.